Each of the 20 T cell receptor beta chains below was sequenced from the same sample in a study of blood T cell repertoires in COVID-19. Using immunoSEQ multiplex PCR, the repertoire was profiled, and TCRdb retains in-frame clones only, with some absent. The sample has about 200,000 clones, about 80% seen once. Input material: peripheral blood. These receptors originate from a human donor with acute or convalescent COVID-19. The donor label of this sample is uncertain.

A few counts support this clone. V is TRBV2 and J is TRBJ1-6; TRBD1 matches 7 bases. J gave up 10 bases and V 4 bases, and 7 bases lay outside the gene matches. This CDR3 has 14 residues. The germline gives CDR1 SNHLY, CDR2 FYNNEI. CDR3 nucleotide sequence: TGTGCCAGCAGTGCGGAGCAGGGGGGCTCACCCCTCCACTTT. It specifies CASSAEQGGSPLHF.

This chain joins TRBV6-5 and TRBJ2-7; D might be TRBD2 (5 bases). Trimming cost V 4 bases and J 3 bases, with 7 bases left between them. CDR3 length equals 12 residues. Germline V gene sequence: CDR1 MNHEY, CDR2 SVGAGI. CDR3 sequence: CASSSRDYEQYF. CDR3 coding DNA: TGTGCCAGCAGTTCCCGGGACTACGAGCAGTACTTC.

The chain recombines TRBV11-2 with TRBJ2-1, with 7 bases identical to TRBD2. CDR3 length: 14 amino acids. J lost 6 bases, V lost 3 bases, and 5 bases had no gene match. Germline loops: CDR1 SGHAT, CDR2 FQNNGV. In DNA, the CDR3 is TGTGCCAGCAGCTTTTGGGAGGGCGTCAATGAGCAGTTCTTC. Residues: CASSFWEGVNEQFF.

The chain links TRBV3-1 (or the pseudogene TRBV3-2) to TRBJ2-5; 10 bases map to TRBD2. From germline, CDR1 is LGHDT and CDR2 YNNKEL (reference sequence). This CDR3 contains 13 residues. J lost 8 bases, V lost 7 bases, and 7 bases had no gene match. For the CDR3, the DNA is TGTGCCAGCATCAGGACTAGCGGAACCACCCAGTACTTC. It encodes CASIRTSGTTQYF.

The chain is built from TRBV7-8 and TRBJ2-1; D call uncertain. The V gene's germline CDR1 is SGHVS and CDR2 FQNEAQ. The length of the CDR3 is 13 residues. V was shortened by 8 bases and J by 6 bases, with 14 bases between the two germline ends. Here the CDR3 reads CASCVTAFNEQFF. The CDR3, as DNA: TGTGCCAGCTGTGTAACAGCCTTCAATGAGCAGTTCTTC.

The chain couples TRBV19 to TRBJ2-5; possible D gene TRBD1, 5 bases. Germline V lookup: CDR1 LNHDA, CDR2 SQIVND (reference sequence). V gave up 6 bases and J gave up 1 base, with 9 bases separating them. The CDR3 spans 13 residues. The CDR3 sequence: CASSQGSQETQYF. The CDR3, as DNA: TGTGCCAGTAGCCAGGGATCCCAAGAGACCCAGTACTTC.

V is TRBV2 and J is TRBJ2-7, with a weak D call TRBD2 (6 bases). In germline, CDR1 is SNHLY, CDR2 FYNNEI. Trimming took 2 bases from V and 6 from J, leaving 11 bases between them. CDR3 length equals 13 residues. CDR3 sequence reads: CASSEKRRVEQYF. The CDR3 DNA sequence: TGTGCCAGCAGTGAAAAGAGGAGGGTCGAGCAGTACTTC.

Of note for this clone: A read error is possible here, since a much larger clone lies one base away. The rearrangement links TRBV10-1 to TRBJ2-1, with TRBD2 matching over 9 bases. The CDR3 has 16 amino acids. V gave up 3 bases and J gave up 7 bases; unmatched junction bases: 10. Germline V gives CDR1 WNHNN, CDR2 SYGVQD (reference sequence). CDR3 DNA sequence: TGCGCCAGCAGTGACCTTAGCGGGAGCGGTAAAAATGAGCAGTTCTTC. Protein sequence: CASSDLSGSGKNEQFF.

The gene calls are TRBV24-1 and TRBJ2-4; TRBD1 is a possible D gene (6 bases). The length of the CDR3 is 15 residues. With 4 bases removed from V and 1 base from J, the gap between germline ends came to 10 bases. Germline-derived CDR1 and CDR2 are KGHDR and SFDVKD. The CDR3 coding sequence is TGTGCCACCAGTGACCCCCAGGGGGCCAAAAACATTCAGTACTTC. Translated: CATSDPQGAKNIQYF.

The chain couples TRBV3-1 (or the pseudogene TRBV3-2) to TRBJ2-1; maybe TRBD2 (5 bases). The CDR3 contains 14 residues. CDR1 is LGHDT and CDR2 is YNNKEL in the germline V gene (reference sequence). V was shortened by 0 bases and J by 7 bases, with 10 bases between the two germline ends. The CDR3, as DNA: TGTGCCAGCAGCCAAGACAAGGCGGGTAATGAGCAGTTCTTC. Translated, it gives CASSQDKAGNEQFF.

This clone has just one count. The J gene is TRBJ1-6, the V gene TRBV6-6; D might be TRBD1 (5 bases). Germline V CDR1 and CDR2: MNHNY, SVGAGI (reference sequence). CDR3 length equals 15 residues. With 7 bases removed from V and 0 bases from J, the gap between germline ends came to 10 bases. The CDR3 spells CASNGHSSYNSPLHF. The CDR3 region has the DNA TGTGCCAGCAACGGACACAGCTCCTATAATTCACCCCTCCACTTT.

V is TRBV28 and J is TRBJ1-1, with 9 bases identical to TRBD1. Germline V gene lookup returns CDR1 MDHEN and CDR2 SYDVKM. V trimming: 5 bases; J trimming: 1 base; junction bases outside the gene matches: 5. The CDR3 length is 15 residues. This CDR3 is CASSQQGAGNTEAFF. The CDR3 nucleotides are TGTGCCAGCAGTCAACAGGGGGCTGGGAACACTGAAGCTTTCTTT.

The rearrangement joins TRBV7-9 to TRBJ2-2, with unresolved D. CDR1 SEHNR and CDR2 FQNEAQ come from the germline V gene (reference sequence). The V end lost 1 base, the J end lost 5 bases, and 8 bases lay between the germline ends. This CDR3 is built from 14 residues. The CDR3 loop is CASSLGATTGELFF. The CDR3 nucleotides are TGTGCCAGCAGCTTAGGGGCAACGACCGGGGAGCTGTTTTTT.

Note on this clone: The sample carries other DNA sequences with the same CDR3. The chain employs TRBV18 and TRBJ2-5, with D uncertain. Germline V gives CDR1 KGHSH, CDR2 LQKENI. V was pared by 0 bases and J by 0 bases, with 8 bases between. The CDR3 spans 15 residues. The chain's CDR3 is CASSPPGTYQETQYF. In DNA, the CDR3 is TGTGCCAGCTCACCACCGGGCACGTACCAAGAGACCCAGTACTTC.

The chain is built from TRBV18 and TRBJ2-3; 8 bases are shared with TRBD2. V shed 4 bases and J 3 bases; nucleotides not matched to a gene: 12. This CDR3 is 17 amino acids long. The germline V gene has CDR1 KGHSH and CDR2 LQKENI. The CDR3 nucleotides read TGTGCCAGCTCACGGGATGGTAGCGGGATTAAAACAGATACGCAGTATTTT. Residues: CASSRDGSGIKTDTQYF.

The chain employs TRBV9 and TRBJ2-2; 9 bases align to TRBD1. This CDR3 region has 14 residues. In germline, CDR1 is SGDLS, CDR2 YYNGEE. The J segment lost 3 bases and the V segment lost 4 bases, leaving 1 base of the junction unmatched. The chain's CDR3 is CASSRTGDTGELFF. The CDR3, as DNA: TGTGCCAGCAGCAGGACAGGGGACACCGGGGAGCTGTTTTTT.

Written as DNA, the CDR3 is TGTGCCAGCAGTCCCGGACTAGTGCGAGAGACCCAGTACTTC. It is translated as CASSPGLVRETQYF. The chain carries TRBV27 and TRBJ2-5, with 7 bases fitting TRBD2. Germline-derived CDR1 and CDR2 are MNHEY and SMNVEV (reference sequence). J was trimmed by 4 bases and V by 5 bases; bases with no gene match: 7. This CDR3 spans 14 amino acids.

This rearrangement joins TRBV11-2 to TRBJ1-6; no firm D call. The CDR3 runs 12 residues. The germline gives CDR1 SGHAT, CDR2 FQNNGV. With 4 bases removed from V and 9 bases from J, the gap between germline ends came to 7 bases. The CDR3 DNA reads TGTGCCAGCAGCTCCGAGGCTTCACCCCTCCACTTT. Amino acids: CASSSEASPLHF.

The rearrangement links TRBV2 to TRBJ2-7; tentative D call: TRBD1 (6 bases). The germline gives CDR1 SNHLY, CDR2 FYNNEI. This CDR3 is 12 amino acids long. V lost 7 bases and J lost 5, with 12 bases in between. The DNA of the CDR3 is TGTGCCAGCAACAGGGTCGGGAACGAGCAGTACTTC. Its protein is CASNRVGNEQYF. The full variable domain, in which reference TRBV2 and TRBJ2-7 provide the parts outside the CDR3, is EPEVTQTPSHQVTQMGQEVILRCVPISNHLYFYWYRQILGQKVEFLVSFYNNEISEKSEIFDDQFSVERPDGSNFTLKIRSTKLEDSAMYFCASNRVGNEQYFGPGTRLTVT.

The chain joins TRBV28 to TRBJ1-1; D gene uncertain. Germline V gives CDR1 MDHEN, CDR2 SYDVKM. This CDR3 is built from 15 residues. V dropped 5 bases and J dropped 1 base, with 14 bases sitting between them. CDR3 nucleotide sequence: TGTGCCAGCAGTCTAGGAGGGTACAAGAACACTGAAGCTTTCTTT. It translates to CASSLGGYKNTEAFF.